A single TCR beta chain is shown here with its context. Its antigen is unknown. TCRdb keeps only in-frame clones here, not all; method: immunoSEQ multiplex PCR. Among hundreds of thousands of clones listed, around nine tenths were seen once. This entry is derived from a study of cytomegalovirus exposure and HLA in healthy donors. Whole-study context: The 100 to 150 validation repertoires, a later analysis reported, used the same platform as the roughly 660 repertoires from the first cohort. General study results and limits: As was reported, the classifier diagnosed cytomegalovirus status with high specificity and sensitivity. Cytomegalovirus-associated status was assigned to approximately 160 TCR beta chains.

The CDR3 length is 12 residues. The germline gives CDR1 SGHAT, CDR2 FQNNGV. With 6 bases removed from V and 3 bases from J, the gap between germline ends came to 9 bases. While the first cohort had 600 to 800 subjects, the donors belonged to the separate validation cohort of about 120 subjects. The sample consisted of PBMCs. The chain uses TRBV11-2 and TRBJ2-7; no definite D call. The sequence came from a woman between 18 and 29 years old in good health and CMV-seropositive. CDR3 sequence: CASSSGHYEQYF. The CDR3 DNA sequence: TGTGCCAGCAGTTCGGGTCACTACGAGCAGTACTTC.